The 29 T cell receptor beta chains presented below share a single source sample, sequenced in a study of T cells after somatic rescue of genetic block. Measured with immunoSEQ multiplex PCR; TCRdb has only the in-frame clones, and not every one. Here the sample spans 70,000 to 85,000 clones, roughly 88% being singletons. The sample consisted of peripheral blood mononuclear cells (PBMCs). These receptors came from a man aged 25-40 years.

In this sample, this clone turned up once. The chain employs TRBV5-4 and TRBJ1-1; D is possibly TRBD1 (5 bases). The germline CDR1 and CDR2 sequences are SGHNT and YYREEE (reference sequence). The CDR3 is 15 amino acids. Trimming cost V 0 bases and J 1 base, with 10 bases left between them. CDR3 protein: CASSLGQTPNTEAFF. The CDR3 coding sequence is TGTGCCAGCAGCTTGGGACAGACCCCGAACACTGAAGCTTTCTTT.

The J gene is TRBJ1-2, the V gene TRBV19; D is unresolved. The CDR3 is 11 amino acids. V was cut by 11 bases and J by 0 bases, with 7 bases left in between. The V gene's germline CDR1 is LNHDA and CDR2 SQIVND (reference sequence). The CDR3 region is CAGQTNYGYTF. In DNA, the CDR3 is TGTGCCGGGCAGACTAACTATGGCTACACCTTC.

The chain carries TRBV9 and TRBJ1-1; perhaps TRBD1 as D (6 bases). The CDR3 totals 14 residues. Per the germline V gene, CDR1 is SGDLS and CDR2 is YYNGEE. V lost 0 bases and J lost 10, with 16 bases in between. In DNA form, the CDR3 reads TGTGCCAGCAGCGTAGACCCAGGGAGGGGGGGAGCTTTCTTT. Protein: CASSVDPGRGGAFF. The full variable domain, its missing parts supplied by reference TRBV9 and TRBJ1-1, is DSGVTQTPKHLITATGQRVTLRCSPRSGDLSVYWYQQSLDQGLQFLIQYYNGEERAKGNILERFSAQQFPDLHSELNLSSLELGDSALYFCASSVDPGRGGAFFGQGTRLTVV.

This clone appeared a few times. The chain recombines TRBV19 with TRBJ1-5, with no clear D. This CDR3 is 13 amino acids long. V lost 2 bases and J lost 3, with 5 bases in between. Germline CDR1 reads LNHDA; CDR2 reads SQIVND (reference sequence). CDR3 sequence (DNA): TGTGCCAGTAGTATACGGCCCAATCAGCCCCAGCATTTT. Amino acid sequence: CASSIRPNQPQHF. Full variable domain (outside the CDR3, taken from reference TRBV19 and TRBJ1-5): DGGITQSPKYLFRKEGQNVTLSCEQNLNHDAMYWYRQDPGQGLRLIYYSQIVNDFQKGDIAEGYSVSREKKESFPLTVTSAQKNPTAFYLCASSIRPNQPQHFGDGTRLSIL.

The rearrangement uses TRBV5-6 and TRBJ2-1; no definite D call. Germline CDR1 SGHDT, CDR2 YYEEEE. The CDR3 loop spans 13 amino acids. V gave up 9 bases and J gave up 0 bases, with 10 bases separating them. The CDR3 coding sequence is TGTGCCACCCACCGGAGCTCCTACAATGAGCAGTTCTTC. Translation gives CATHRSSYNEQFF.

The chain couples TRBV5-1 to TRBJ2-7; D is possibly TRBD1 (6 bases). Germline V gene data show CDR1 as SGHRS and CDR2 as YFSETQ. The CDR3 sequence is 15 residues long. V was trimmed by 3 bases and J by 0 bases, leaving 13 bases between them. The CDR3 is CASSWGHPNSYEQYF. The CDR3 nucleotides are TGCGCCAGCAGCTGGGGACACCCTAACTCCTACGAGCAGTACTTC.

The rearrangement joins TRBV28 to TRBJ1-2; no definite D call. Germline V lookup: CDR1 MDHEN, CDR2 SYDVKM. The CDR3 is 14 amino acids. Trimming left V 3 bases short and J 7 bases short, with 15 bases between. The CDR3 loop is CASSFGPIIVGYTF. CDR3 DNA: TGTGCCAGCAGTTTTGGGCCCATTATCGTTGGCTACACCTTC.

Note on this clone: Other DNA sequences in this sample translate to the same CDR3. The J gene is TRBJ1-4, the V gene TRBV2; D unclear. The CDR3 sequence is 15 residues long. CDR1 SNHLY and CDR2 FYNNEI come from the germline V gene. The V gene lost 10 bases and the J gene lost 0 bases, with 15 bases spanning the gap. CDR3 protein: CATRLQRTTNEKLFF. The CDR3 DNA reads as TGTGCCACTCGACTACAGAGAACAACTAATGAAAAACTGTTTTTT.

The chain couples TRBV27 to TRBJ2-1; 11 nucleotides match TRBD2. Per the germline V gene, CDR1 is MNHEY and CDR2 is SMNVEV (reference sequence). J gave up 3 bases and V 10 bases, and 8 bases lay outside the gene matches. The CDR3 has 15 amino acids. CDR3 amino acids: CATAFSGGDYNEQFF. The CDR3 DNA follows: TGTGCCACCGCGTTTAGCGGGGGGGACTACAATGAGCAGTTCTTC.

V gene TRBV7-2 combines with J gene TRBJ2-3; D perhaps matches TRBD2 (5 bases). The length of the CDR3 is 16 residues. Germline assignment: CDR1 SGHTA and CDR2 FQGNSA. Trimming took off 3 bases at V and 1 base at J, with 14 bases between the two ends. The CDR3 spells CASSFYRDRGTDTQYF. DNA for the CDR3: TGTGCCAGCAGCTTTTACCGGGATCGGGGCACAGATACGCAGTATTTT.

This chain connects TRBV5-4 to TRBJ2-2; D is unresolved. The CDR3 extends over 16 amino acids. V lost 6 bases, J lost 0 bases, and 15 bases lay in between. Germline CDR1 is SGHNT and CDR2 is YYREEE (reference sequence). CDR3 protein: CASNEAVNANTGELFF. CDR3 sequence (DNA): TGTGCCAGCAACGAGGCAGTTAACGCGAACACCGGGGAGCTGTTTTTT.

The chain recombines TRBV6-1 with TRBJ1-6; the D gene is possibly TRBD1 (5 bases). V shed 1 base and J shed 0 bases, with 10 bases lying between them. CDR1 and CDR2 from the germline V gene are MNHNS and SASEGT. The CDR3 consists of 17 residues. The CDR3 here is CASSEVGGSSYNSPLHF. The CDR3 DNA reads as TGTGCCAGCAGTGAAGTGGGGGGAAGCTCCTATAATTCACCCCTCCACTTT.

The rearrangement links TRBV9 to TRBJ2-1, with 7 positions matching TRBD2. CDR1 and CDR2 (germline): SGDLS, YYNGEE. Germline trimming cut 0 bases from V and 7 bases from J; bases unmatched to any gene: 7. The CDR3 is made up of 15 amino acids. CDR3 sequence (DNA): TGTGCCAGCAGCGTAGTAGGCGGGGGAGTTAATGAGCAGTTCTTC. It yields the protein CASSVVGGGVNEQFF.

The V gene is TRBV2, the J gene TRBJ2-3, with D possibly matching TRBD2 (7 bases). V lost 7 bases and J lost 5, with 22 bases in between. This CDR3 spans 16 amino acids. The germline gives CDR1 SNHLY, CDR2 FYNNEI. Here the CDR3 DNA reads TGTGCCAGCACTTACCTCGGGCGGGGGCCACAAGATACGCAGTATTTT. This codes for CASTYLGRGPQDTQYF.

The CDR3 DNA sequence: TGCGCCAGCAGCCAAGCGAAACTAGCGGGAGCCAAAAACATTCAGTACTTC. Translated, it gives CASSQAKLAGAKNIQYF. The V and J genes are TRBV4-3 and TRBJ2-4, with 9 bases that match TRBD2. V lost 1 base, J lost 0 bases, and 4 bases stayed unmatched. This CDR3 contains 17 residues. CDR1 LGHNA and CDR2 YSLEER come from the germline V gene.

Here the CDR3 reads CASSEPLAGVTDTQYF. CDR3 nucleotides: TGTGCCAGCAGCGAACCGCTAGCGGGGGTCACAGATACGCAGTATTTT. The chain is built from TRBV7-6 and TRBJ2-3; TRBD2 matches 10 bases. Germline values: CDR1 SGHVS, CDR2 FNYEAQ. V shed 5 bases, J shed 2 bases, and the junction held 7 bases outside the gene matches. This CDR3 is 16 amino acids long. Complete variable domain (other parts from reference TRBV7-6 and TRBJ2-3): GAGVSQSPRYKVTKRGQDVALRCDPISGHVSLYWYRQALGQGPEFLTYFNYEAQQDKSGLPNDRFSAERPEGSISTLTIQRTEQRDSAMYRCASSEPLAGVTDTQYFGPGTRLTVL.

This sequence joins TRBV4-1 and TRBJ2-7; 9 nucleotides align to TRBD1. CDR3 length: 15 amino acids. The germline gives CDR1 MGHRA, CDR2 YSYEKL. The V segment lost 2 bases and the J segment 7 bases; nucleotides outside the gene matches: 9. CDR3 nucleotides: TGCGCCAGCAGCCAACCGGGACAGGGCGTTAGGGAGCAGTACTTC. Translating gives CASSQPGQGVREQYF.

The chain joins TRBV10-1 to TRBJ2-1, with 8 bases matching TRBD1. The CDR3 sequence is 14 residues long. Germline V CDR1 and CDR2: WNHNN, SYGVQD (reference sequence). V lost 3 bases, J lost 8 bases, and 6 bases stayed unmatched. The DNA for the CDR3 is TGCGCCAGCAGTGAAGGTTCAGGGGGCCATGAGCAGTTCTTC. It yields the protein CASSEGSGGHEQFF.

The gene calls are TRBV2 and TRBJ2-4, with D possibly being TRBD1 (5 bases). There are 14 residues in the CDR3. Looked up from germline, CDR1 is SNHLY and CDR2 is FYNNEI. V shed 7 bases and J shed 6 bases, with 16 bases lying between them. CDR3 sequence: CASKQGPAANIQYF. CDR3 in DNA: TGTGCCAGCAAGCAGGGTCCGGCGGCAAACATTCAGTACTTC.

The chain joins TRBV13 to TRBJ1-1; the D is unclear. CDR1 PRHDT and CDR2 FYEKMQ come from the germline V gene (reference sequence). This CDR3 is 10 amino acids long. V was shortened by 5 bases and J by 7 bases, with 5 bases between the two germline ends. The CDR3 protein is CASSRGEAFF. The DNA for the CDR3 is TGTGCCAGCAGCCGAGGTGAAGCTTTCTTT.

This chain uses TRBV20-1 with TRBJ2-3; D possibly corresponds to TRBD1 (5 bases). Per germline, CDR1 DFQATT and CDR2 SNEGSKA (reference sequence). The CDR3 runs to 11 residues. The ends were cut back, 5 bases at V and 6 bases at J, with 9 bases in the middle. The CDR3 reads CSALQGDTQYF. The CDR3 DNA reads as TGCAGTGCTCTCCAGGGTGATACGCAGTATTTT.

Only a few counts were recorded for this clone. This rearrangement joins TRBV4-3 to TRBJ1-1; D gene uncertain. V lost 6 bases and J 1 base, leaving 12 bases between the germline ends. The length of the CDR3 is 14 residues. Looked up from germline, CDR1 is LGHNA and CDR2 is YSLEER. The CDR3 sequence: CASSPGLKNTEAFF. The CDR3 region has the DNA TGCGCCAGCAGTCCTGGTCTTAAGAACACTGAAGCTTTCTTT.

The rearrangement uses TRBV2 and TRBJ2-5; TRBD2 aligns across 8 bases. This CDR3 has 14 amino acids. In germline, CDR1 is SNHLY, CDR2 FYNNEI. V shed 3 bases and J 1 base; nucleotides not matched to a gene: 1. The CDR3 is CASSDAGGQETQYF. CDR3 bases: TGTGCCAGCAGTGATGCGGGGGGCCAAGAGACCCAGTACTTC.

The CDR3 loop reads CASSQESPGAYNEQFF. Written as DNA, the CDR3 is TGCGCCAGCAGCCAAGAGTCCCCGGGAGCATACAATGAGCAGTTCTTC. The chain couples TRBV4-3 to TRBJ2-1, with a weak D call TRBD2 (6 bases). The CDR3 totals 16 residues. Trimming stripped 0 bases from V and 4 bases from J, with 13 bases between. Germline CDR1 is LGHNA and CDR2 is YSLEER.

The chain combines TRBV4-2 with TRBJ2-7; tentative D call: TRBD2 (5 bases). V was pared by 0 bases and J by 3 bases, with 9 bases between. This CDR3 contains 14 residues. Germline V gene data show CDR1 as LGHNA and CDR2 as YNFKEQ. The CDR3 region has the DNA TGTGCCAGCAGCCAAGAACTAGTGGGCTACGAGCAGTACTTC. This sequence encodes CASSQELVGYEQYF.

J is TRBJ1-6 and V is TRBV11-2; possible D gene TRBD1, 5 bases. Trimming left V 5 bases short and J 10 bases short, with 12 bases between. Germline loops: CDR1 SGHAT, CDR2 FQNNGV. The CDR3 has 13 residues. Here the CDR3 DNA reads TGTGCCAGCAGCCCTGGCGGGGGATCACCCCTCCACTTT. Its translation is CASSPGGGSPLHF.

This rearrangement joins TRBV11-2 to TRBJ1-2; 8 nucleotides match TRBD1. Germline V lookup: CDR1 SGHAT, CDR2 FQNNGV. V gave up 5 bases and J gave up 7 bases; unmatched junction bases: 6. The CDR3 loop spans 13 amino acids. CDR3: CASSPSGGGGYTF. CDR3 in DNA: TGTGCCAGCAGCCCCTCAGGGGGCGGTGGCTACACCTTC.

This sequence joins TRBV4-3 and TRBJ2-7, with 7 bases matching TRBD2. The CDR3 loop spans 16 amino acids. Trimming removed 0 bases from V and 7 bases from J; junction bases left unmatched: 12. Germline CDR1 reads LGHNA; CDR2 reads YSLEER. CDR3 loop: CASSQEALAVGGEQYF. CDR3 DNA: TGCGCCAGCAGCCAAGAAGCGCTAGCGGTTGGAGGGGAGCAGTACTTC.

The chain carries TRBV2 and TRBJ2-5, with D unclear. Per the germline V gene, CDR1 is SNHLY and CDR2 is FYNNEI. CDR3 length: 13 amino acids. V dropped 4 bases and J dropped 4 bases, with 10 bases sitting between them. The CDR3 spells CASSGMTGETQYF. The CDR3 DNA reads TGTGCCAGCAGTGGTATGACCGGAGAGACCCAGTACTTC.